The TCR beta chain described here comes from a study of Ad26.COV2.S vaccination and SARS-CoV-2 variants (dated by TCRdb to about 2021). Study-wide context: Vaccine-arm donors came from COV1001, a multicentre, randomized, double-blind, placebo-controlled phase I-IIa trial of Ad26.COV2.S in healthy adults. Ad26.COV2.S was administered intramuscularly at a dose of 5x10^10 or 1x10^11 viral particles, either as one shot or as two shots given 56 days apart. Sequencing of the TCRbeta repertoire served to evaluate the specificity and breadth of SARS-CoV-2-reactive T cell receptors following Ad26.COV2.S vaccination. The TCR-sequenced set comprised around 30 samples: approximately 19 Ad26.COV2.S vaccine recipients, 5 placebo recipients and 8 SARS-CoV-2 convalescent individuals. Trial participants were randomized into five groups of five: low-dose or high-dose Ad26.COV2.S given once or twice, or placebo on both occasions. Blinding of investigators to trial group allocation was maintained during experiments and outcome assessment. The investigation overall reported the following: Substantial breadth of spike-specific CD8+ and CD4+ T cell responses was reported after vaccination. Non-spike TCR breadth was comparable between vaccine and placebo recipients, consistent with the vaccine containing only spike. Ad26.COV2.S recipients had higher spike-specific TCR breadth than placebo recipients (P = 0.0014). According to the authors, total T cell responses may have been underestimated by the TCR breadth and depth analyses. Comparing responses between vaccine doses or regimens was not something the study was powered to do.

TCRbeta CDR3 regions were sequenced with the immunoSEQ Assay. After extraction, genomic DNA underwent amplification by bias-controlled multiplex PCR, followed by high-throughput sequencing. As for how the authors treated the data: To quantify the absolute abundance of every unique TCRbeta CDR3 region, sequences were collapsed and filtered. Usable DNA was measured by amplifying reference genes present in all nucleated cells, and TCRbeta template counts were normalized to that usable DNA to estimate T cell fraction. Repertoire TCRs were annotated as SARS-CoV-2-specific by exact matching of V gene, CDR3 amino acid sequence and J gene to a known reactive TCR set. The reference SARS-CoV-2 TCR set was derived from MIRA and filtered for enrichment in COVID-19-positive ImmuneCODE repertoires, a step that removed public or cross-reactive TCRs. Using the MIRA antigens, annotated TCRs were further analysed by specific ORF or by position within an ORF. Breadth was defined as the number of annotated unique rearrangements divided by the total number of unique productive rearrangements, and depth was defined as the summed frequency of the annotated unique rearrangements. Two-sided Wilcoxon rank-sum tests were applied when comparing TCR breadth between groups. Imported from immuneACCESS, the table was reduced by TCRdb to in-frame sequences with V and J called. These copies leave out some clones; in studies compared against another copy, an unresolved V gene accounts for under half, and the cause of the remainder is not known. V and J calls and clone size are those listed in that table; D and trimming were worked out from the DNA. The table for this sample lists over 450,000 clones; roughly nine tenths of them were counted only once. The ten largest clones take up 1.5% to 2% of the sample.

Explained via the paper, the treatment or condition label denotes: roughly 18 received Ad26.COV2.S at low or high dose, single or two shots; about 5 received placebo; per-sample allocation not given. For vaccine and placebo recipients, the sequenced repertoires came from samples collected on day 63 after the first injection. In Cohort 1b, about two dozen adults aged 18-55 years were enrolled at a single site in Boston, USA, between 29 July and 7 August 2020. Ad26.COV2.S consisted of a replication-incompetent adenovirus type 26 vector by which a prefusion-stabilized SARS-CoV-2 spike protein from the original Wuhan strain was expressed. In this sample, this clone turned up once. Its antigen is still unknown. No base quality values were provided; no much bigger clone lies one nucleotide off. CDR1 is given as ENHRY and CDR2 as SYGVKD, both from the germline V gene. The CDR3 runs 19 amino acids, cysteine and phenylalanine included. The kept DNA is CDR3 alone, 57 bases in frame from the first base. V and J are trimmed by 1 base and 2 bases, and the gene matches miss 8 bases of the junction.

Sequences were derived from peripheral blood, sampled in a trial of Ad26.COV2.S vaccine versus placebo. The clonotype comes from a person aged 18-65 years who received the Ad26.COV2.S COVID-19 vaccine or a placebo. This sequence uses TRBV10-3 and TRBJ2-3, with 14 central nucleotides matching TRBD2. The CDR3 reads as follows: CAISEWGLAGALDTDTQYF. In nucleotides, the sequence is TGTGCCATCAGTGAGTGGGGACTAGCGGGAGCTCTAGACACAGATACGCAGTATTTT.